This T cell receptor (beta chain) was observed in a study of cytomegalovirus exposure and HLA in healthy donors. Overall study findings and caveats: A link between a missense DCLRE1C variant and TCR beta V- and J-gene trimming emerged from a later analysis.

V lost 0 bases and J 8 bases, leaving 8 bases between the germline ends. CDR3 size: 13 residues. Germline V CDR1 and CDR2: LGHNA, YNFKEQ. The PCR used 60 Vbeta and 13 Jbeta primers. Original processing notes: Around 83 million unique TCR beta chains, 10 million to 14 million shared, were counted in a later analysis. The repertoire was sequenced with immunoSEQ multiplex PCR; TCRdb's copy has only in-frame clones and lacks some. V, J and clone size reflect that table, while D and trimming were determined from the DNA. This table has approximately 150,000 clones, 77% appearing once. With regard to this clone: No antigen is known for it.

This chain links TRBV4-2 with TRBJ2-1; D gene unclear. This sequence originates from a woman aged 30 to 39 in good health and CMV-seronegative. What was sequenced was PBMCs. CDR3 sequence (DNA): TGTGCCAGCAGCCAAGAGGGCAGCCATGAGCAGTTCTTC. Translated, it gives CASSQEGSHEQFF.